These 26 T cell receptor beta chains originate from one sample sequenced in a study of control samples from healthy donors and cancer patients. Clones were read by immunoSEQ multiplex PCR, and TCRdb kept only the in-frame ones, dropping some. This table holds some 150,000 clones, 90% to 95% found once. Material for sequencing was PBMCs. All receptors derive from a man between 60 and 75 years old with colorectal cancer.

In its sample, this clone was seen a few times. This chain connects TRBV7-9 to TRBJ2-3, with unresolved D. The CDR3 contains 13 residues. With 5 bases removed from V and 2 bases from J, the gap between germline ends came to 8 bases. The germline V gene has CDR1 SEHNR and CDR2 FQNEAQ (reference sequence). The CDR3 DNA reads as TGTGCCAGCAGCCCGAGGCACACAGATACGCAGTATTTT. Protein sequence: CASSPRHTDTQYF.

This chain connects TRBV11-3 to TRBJ2-3; TRBD2 is a possible D gene (7 bases). The CDR3 consists of 15 residues. The germline V gene encodes CDR1 SGHNT and CDR2 YENEEA. The V gene lost 5 bases and the J gene lost 2 bases, with 14 bases spanning the gap. The chain's CDR3 is CASSPGEGPTDTQYF. CDR3 coding DNA: TGTGCCAGCAGCCCAGGGGAGGGCCCCACAGATACGCAGTATTTT.

The chain links TRBV7-2 to TRBJ2-7; TRBD1 matches 8 bases. Germline loops: CDR1 SGHTA, CDR2 FQGNSA. The CDR3 runs to 14 residues. J lost 5 bases, V lost 5 bases, and 8 bases had no gene match. CDR3 protein: CASSADRVNNEQYF. In nucleotides, the CDR3 is TGTGCCAGCAGCGCGGACAGGGTGAACAACGAGCAGTACTTC.

The CDR3 nucleotides read TGTGCCATCAGTGGGGACAGGGGGGAGACTGAAGCTTTCTTT. Protein sequence: CAISGDRGETEAFF. V and J are TRBV10-3 and TRBJ1-1; 11 bases are a match to TRBD1. The V segment lost 4 bases and the J segment 5 bases; nucleotides outside the gene matches: 3. The germline gives CDR1 ENHRY, CDR2 SYGVKD. The CDR3 totals 14 residues.

The genes are TRBV5-8 and TRBJ1-2; no firm D call. The CDR3 runs 15 residues. The germline V gene has CDR1 SGHTS and CDR2 YDEGEE. V lost 0 bases, J lost 3 bases, and 12 bases lay in between. CDR3 protein: CASSLASGAHYGYTF. In DNA, the CDR3 is TGTGCCAGCAGCTTGGCATCGGGAGCCCACTATGGCTACACCTTC. The variable domain in full, completed from reference TRBV5-8 and TRBJ1-2, reads EAGVTQSPTHLIKTRGQQATLRCSPISGHTSVYWYQQALGLGLQFLLWYDEGEERNRGNFPPRFSGRQFPNYSSELNVNALELEDSALYLCASSLASGAHYGYTFGSGTRLTVV.

V usage is TRBV18 and J usage is TRBJ1-5, with D perhaps TRBD1 (6 bases). CDR1 and CDR2 (germline): KGHSH, LQKENI. Trimming left V 6 bases short and J 4 bases short, with 16 bases between. The CDR3 has 15 residues. CDR3 DNA: TGTGCCAGCTCCCTTGGACAGACCCGTAATCAGCCCCAGCATTTT. Protein: CASSLGQTRNQPQHF.

The chain employs TRBV5-5 and TRBJ2-2; the D is unclear. Per the germline V gene, CDR1 is SGHKS and CDR2 is YYEKEE (reference sequence). V lost 5 bases, J lost 5 bases, and 13 bases lay in between. The CDR3 extends over 14 amino acids. DNA of the CDR3: TGTGCCAGCAGAGCGAACCAAGGAACCGGGGAGCTGTTTTTT. This translates into CASRANQGTGELFF. Full variable domain (rest looked up from reference TRBV5-5 and TRBJ2-2): DAGVTQSPTHLIKTRGQQVTLRCSPISGHKSVSWYQQVLGQGPQFIFQYYEKEERGRGNFPDRFSARQFPNYSSELNVNALLLGDSALYLCASRANQGTGELFFGEGSRLTVL.

V usage is TRBV11-2 and J usage is TRBJ2-7, with 10 bases lining up with TRBD1. The CDR3 sequence is 15 residues long. V lost 1 base to trimming and J lost 3 bases; unmatched junction nucleotides: 3. The germline gives CDR1 SGHAT, CDR2 FQNNGV. The CDR3 here is CASSLGTGGGYEQYF. The CDR3 DNA sequence: TGTGCCAGCAGCTTAGGGACAGGGGGAGGCTACGAGCAGTACTTC.

J is TRBJ2-7 and V is TRBV7-7, with TRBD1 matching 7 bases. This CDR3 has 15 residues. V gave up 3 bases and J gave up 1 base; unmatched junction bases: 6. Per the germline V gene, CDR1 is SSHAT and CDR2 is FNYEAQ (reference sequence). CDR3 sequence reads: CASSLAKGASYEQYF. CDR3 coding DNA: TGTGCCAGCAGCTTGGCGAAGGGGGCATCCTACGAGCAGTACTTC.

J is TRBJ2-3 and V is TRBV30; no clear D gene. Germline loops: CDR1 GTSNPN, CDR2 SVGIG (reference sequence). The CDR3 covers 13 residues. V lost 3 bases, J lost 5 bases, and 12 bases lay in between. Written as DNA, the CDR3 is TGTGCCTGGAGCCGTGGGGTGGAAGATACGCAGTATTTT. Its protein product is CAWSRGVEDTQYF.

The chain is built from TRBV4-1 and TRBJ2-7; TRBD2 matches at 7 bases. CDR3 length: 14 residues. V lost 2 bases, J lost 4 bases, and 5 bases stayed unmatched. Germline lookup yields CDR1 MGHRA and CDR2 YSYEKL. The CDR3 protein is CASSQRASGYEQYF. The CDR3 DNA sequence: TGCGCCAGCAGCCAAAGGGCTAGCGGTTACGAGCAGTACTTC.

V and J are TRBV5-5 and TRBJ2-3, with TRBD1 matching over 8 bases. The junction had 4 bases not matched to a gene; V was cut back by 4 bases and J by 0 bases. Germline loops: CDR1 SGHKS, CDR2 YYEKEE (reference sequence). The CDR3 totals 15 residues. The DNA for the CDR3 is TGTGCCAGCAGCGGACAGGGACACAGCACAGATACGCAGTATTTT. Its translation is CASSGQGHSTDTQYF. Full variable domain (remainder filled in from reference TRBV5-5 and TRBJ2-3): DAGVTQSPTHLIKTRGQQVTLRCSPISGHKSVSWYQQVLGQGPQFIFQYYEKEERGRGNFPDRFSARQFPNYSSELNVNALLLGDSALYLCASSGQGHSTDTQYFGPGTRLTVL.

The DNA for the CDR3 is TGTGCCAGCATTAAGGTCTATGGCTACACCTTC. Its translation: CASIKVYGYTF. V and J are TRBV21-1 and TRBJ1-2. TRBV21-1 is flagged as a pseudogene. The CDR3 sequence is 11 residues long.

This chain joins TRBV27 and TRBJ1-2; D remains unclear. From germline, CDR1 is MNHEY and CDR2 SMNVEV (reference sequence). The V gene lost 4 bases and the J gene lost 1 base, with 10 bases spanning the gap. The CDR3 is made up of 14 amino acids. CDR3 in DNA: TGTGCCAGCAGTTCCCCAGCAGATAACTATGGCTACACCTTC. As protein: CASSSPADNYGYTF.

This rearrangement joins TRBV19 to TRBJ2-7, with 8 bases matching TRBD2. Trimming took 3 bases from V and 2 from J; bases not matched to a gene: 6. Germline CDR1 is LNHDA and CDR2 is SQIVND (reference sequence). The CDR3 loop spans 15 amino acids. CDR3 sequence: CASSMKRGTPYEQYF. CDR3 DNA sequence: TGTGCCAGTAGTATGAAGCGGGGGACCCCCTACGAGCAGTACTTC.

The chain joins TRBV6-4 to TRBJ1-1, with 7 positions matching TRBD1. Germline V gene sequence: CDR1 MRHNA, CDR2 SNTAGT. CDR3 length: 15 amino acids. V lost 2 bases and J lost 6; bases outside the gene matches: 9. The CDR3 DNA reads TGTGCCAGCAGTGACCAGCCCGGGACAGACGCTGAAGCTTTCTTT. Its translation: CASSDQPGTDAEAFF.

V usage is TRBV3-1 (or the pseudogene TRBV3-2) and J usage is TRBJ1-5, with 9 bases fitting TRBD1. This CDR3 has 22 residues. From germline, CDR1 is LGHDT and CDR2 YNNKEL (reference sequence). With 0 bases clipped from V and 0 bases from J, the junction kept 18 bases outside the gene matches. DNA for the CDR3: TGTGCCAGCAGCCAAGATCCCACCGTAGGACAGGGGTGGGGGTGTAGCAATCAGCCCCAGCATTTT. Its protein product is CASSQDPTVGQGWGCSNQPQHF.

The gene calls are TRBV4-3 and TRBJ2-2; D uncertain. Trimming cost V 1 base and J 4 bases, with 7 bases left between them. Germline CDR1 is LGHNA and CDR2 is YSLEER. CDR3 size: 14 residues. CDR3 nucleotide sequence: TGCGCCAGCAGCCAAGTCCGCTCCACCGGGGAGCTGTTTTTT. This gives the protein CASSQVRSTGELFF.

The chain is built from TRBV9 and TRBJ1-1; tentatively, D is TRBD1 (6 bases). CDR3 length: 14 residues. The V gene's germline CDR1 is SGDLS and CDR2 YYNGEE. Trimming cost V 4 bases and J 0 bases, with 10 bases left between them. The CDR3 is CASSLTGMNTEAFF. Here the CDR3 DNA reads TGTGCCAGCAGCCTCACAGGGATGAACACTGAAGCTTTCTTT. Supplemented by reference TRBV9 and TRBJ1-1, the full variable domain reads DSGVTQTPKHLITATGQRVTLRCSPRSGDLSVYWYQQSLDQGLQFLIQYYNGEERAKGNILERFSAQQFPDLHSELNLSSLELGDSALYFCASSLTGMNTEAFFGQGTRLTVV.

In its sample, this clone was seen once. The CDR3 DNA is TGTGCCAGCAGTTCGGGACGTGAAGCTTTCTTT. Its translation: CASSSGREAFF. The rearrangement joins TRBV27 to TRBJ1-1, with D perhaps TRBD1 (5 bases). V was shortened by 4 bases and J by 7 bases, with 7 bases between the two germline ends. The CDR3 sequence is 11 residues long. Germline loops: CDR1 MNHEY, CDR2 SMNVEV (reference sequence).

The chain employs TRBV4-1 and TRBJ1-1, with TRBD1 identical over 9 bases. J was trimmed by 4 bases and V by 6 bases; bases with no gene match: 6. CDR1 and CDR2 from the germline V gene are MGHRA and YSYEKL. The CDR3 has 14 residues. The CDR3 sequence is CASRLQGATTEAFF. CDR3 nucleotides: TGCGCCAGCAGACTACAGGGGGCCACCACTGAAGCTTTCTTT.

This clone was found once. The chain carries TRBV5-1 and TRBJ1-1; 8 bases line up with TRBD1. V lost 6 bases to trimming and J lost 6 bases; unmatched junction nucleotides: 7. Per germline, CDR1 SGHRS and CDR2 YFSETQ. The CDR3 has 13 amino acids. CDR3 in amino acids: CASTRGQDAEAFF. In DNA form, the CDR3 reads TGCGCCAGCACCAGGGGGCAGGACGCTGAAGCTTTCTTT.

This clone was seen only once. The chain couples TRBV11-3 to TRBJ2-3, with 7 bases lining up with TRBD2. The CDR3 length is 16 residues. V was clipped by 1 base and J by 6 bases; unmatched bases: 10. CDR1 and CDR2 (germline): SGHNT, YENEEA. The CDR3 DNA reads as TGTGCCAGCAGCTTAGGGGGGGGACCCTCCATGGATACGCAGTATTTT. The encoded protein is CASSLGGGPSMDTQYF.

Worth noting for this clone: A junction end diverges from the germline sequence, so it may reflect a read error. For the CDR3, the DNA is TGTGCCGGCAGCCAAGTTGGAGGGGATAGTGAAAAACTGTTTTTT. Protein product: CAGSQVGGDSEKLFF. The chain combines TRBV3-1 (or the pseudogene TRBV3-2) with TRBJ1-4; maybe TRBD1 (5 bases). CDR1 is LGHDT, CDR2 YNNKEL, per germline (reference sequence). This CDR3 comprises 15 residues.

The chain has TRBV6-5 and TRBJ2-7; D gene unclear. CDR3 length equals 13 residues. V was trimmed by 4 bases and J by 6 bases, leaving 13 bases between them. Germline loops: CDR1 MNHEY, CDR2 SVGAGI. The CDR3 DNA reads as TGTGCCAGCAGTTGGGTCCGAACCCCCGAGCAGTACTTC. Its translation is CASSWVRTPEQYF.

V is TRBV30 and J is TRBJ2-2; D perhaps matches TRBD2 (6 bases). This CDR3 has 15 residues. V lost 2 bases, J lost 3 bases, and 13 bases lay in between. The germline V gene encodes CDR1 GTSNPN and CDR2 SVGIG (reference sequence). DNA for the CDR3: TGTGCCTGGAGTCGGGAGTATTTCGACACCGGGGAGCTGTTTTTT. As protein: CAWSREYFDTGELFF.